This T cell receptor (beta chain) derives from a study of T cells in Graves' hyperthyroidism and ophthalmopathy. This clonotype turned up a few times. Its antigen remains unknown. Authors of the study amplified TCR beta CDR3 regions from RNA transcripts. The HTBI primer set served for first-round RT-PCR of the TCR CDR3. TCRdb reprocessed the multiplex PCR reads via MiXCR and lists one record per CDR3 protein. Here the sample spans more than 300,000 distinct CDR3 sequences, about 12% being singletons. Study-level points and caveats: Peripheral blood also featured most of the thyroid clonotypes expanded above 0.001.

The specimen was blood. The receptor's source is a woman under 30 with Graves' hyperthyroidism.

CDR3 bases: TGTGCCAGCAGCTCGATGATCGGGGGGCCGATCGGGGAGCTGTTTTTT. Amino acid sequence: CASSSMIGGPIGELFF. The rearrangement links TRBV5-5 to TRBJ2-2; D perhaps matches TRBD2 (7 bases). Germline V lookup: CDR1 SGHKS, CDR2 YYEKEE (reference sequence). V lost 3 bases to trimming and J lost 7 bases, with 19 bases between them. The CDR3 runs 16 residues.